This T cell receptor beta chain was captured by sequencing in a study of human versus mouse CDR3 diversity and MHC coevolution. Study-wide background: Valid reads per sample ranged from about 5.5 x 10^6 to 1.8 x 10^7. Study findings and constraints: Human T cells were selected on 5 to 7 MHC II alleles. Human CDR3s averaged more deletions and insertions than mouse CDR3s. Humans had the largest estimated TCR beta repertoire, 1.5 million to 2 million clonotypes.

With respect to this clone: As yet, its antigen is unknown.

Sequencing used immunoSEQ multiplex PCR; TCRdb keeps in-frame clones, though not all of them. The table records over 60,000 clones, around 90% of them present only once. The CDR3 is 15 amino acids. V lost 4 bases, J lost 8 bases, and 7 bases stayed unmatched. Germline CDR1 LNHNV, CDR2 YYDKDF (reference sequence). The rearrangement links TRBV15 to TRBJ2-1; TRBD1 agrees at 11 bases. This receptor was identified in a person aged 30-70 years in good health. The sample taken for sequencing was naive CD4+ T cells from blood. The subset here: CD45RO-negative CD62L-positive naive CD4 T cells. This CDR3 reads CATSNPGQGVDEQFF. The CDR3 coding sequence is TGTGCCACCAGCAACCCGGGACAGGGGGTCGATGAGCAGTTCTTC.